In its sample, the clone carrying this T cell receptor (beta chain) was seen a few times. The data stem from a study of blood T cell repertoires in COVID-19. For the study at large: The United States, Italy and Spain provided the acute and convalescent COVID-19 samples. Nucleic acid was either cDNA or gDNA, and it came from T cells, B-cell-depleted T cells, or PBMCs.

The CDR3 covers 18 residues. Source study methods: How many nucleated cells were present was estimated from reference gene primer amplification. The table came from immunoSEQ multiplex PCR; TCRdb's copy has only in-frame clones and leaves some out. The DNA gave D and trimming, while V, J and clone size come from that table. Found here are around 45,000 clones, around 80% of them singletons; the top ten hold approximately 8%. The sequence was collected from an elderly man in a cohort sampled during active COVID-19. The sample was peripheral blood. The gene calls are TRBV1 and TRBJ2-7; the table calls TRBD2, which could not be checked here. TRBV1 is termed a pseudogene. The CDR3 protein is CTSSPKWAGGPKTYEQYF. Written as DNA, the CDR3 is TGCACCAGCAGCCCCAAGTGGGCGGGAGGGCCCAAGACCTACGAGCAGTACTTC.